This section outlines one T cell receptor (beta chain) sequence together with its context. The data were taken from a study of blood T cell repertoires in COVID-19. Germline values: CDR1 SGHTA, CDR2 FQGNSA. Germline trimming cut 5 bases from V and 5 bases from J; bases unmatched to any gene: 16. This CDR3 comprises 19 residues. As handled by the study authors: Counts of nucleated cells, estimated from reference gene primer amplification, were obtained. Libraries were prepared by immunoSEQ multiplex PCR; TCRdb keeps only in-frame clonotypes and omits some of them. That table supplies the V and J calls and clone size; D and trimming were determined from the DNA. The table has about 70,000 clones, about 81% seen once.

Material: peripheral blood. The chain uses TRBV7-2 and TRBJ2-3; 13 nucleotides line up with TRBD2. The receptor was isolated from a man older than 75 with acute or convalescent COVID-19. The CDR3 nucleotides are TGTGCCAGCAGCGGCCGAGGACTAGCGGGAGTGATATGGGAAGATACGCAGTATTTT. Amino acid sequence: CASSGRGLAGVIWEDTQYF.